These T cell receptor beta chains were read from a single sample in a study of blood T cell repertoires in COVID-19. Some clones are missing from TCRdb's copy, which holds only in-frame ones; the method was immunoSEQ multiplex PCR. The sample records hundreds of thousands of clones, roughly nine tenths being singletons. The sample comprised peripheral blood. The receptors stem from a woman between 50 and 59 years old with COVID-19, enrolled during active disease. CDR3s include the opening cysteine and the closing phenylalanine or tryptophan. The D gene is left open where the match is weak.

. | TRBJ2-5 | TRBV11-2 | TGTGCCAGCAGATTTGGACGGGGGGCGCGAGAAGAGACCCAGTACTTC | CASRFGRGAREETQYF
. | TRBJ2-7 | TRBV3-1/TRBV3-2 | TGTGCCAGCAGCCATTCTTACGAGCAGTACTTC | CASSHSYEQYF
. | TRBJ2-2 | TRBV5-1 | TGCGCCAGCAGTTTTCAGTATTCGGGGGACCCCCTCGGGGAGCTGTTTTTT | CASSFQYSGDPLGELFF
. | TRBJ1-5 | TRBV5-5 | TGTGCCAGCAGAGAGGGAAGCAATCAGCCCCAGCATTTT | CASREGSNQPQHF
. | TRBJ1-5 | TRBV6-1 | TGTGCCAGCAGTGAGGGAGGGCGAGGCCAGCCCCAGCATTTT | CASSEGGRGQPQHF
TRBD1 | TRBJ1-2 | TRBV7-6 | TGTGCCAGCAGCTTATCTCCCCCTGGCGTGACAGGGGTTATCTATGGCTACACCTTC | CASSLSPPGVTGVIYGYTF
. | TRBJ2-3 | TRBV7-8 | TGTGCCAGCAGCTTCCTGGGTTCGCTAGCAAAAGATACGCAGTATTTT | CASSFLGSLAKDTQYF
. | TRBJ1-4 | TRBV15 | TGTGCCACCAGCAGAGATTCCCCCTTGGAAGGCGGGGGAAAACTGTTTTTT | CATSRDSPLEGGGKLFF
. | TRBJ1-2 | TRBV7-8 | TGTGCCAGCAGCTTAGACAAATCGAAAGGCTACACCTTC | CASSLDKSKGYTF
TRBD2 | TRBJ2-5 | TRBV5-6 | TGTGCCAGCAGCTCCACTAGCGTTACACAAGAGACCCAGTACTTC | CASSSTSVTQETQYF
TRBD1 | TRBJ1-2 | TRBV7-2 | TGTGCCAGCAGCTTACTTCTGACAGGGGGTATCTATGGCTACACCTTC | CASSLLLTGGIYGYTF
. | TRBJ1-2 | TRBV5-1 | TGCGCCAGCAGTCCTGACATATACTATGGCTACACCTTC | CASSPDIYYGYTF
. | TRBJ2-7 | TRBV5-4 | TGTGCCAGCAGTCTGGGGGGGACATTCACCTACGAGCAGTACTTC | CASSLGGTFTYEQYF